This T cell receptor (beta chain) appears in the sequencing data of a study of PD-1 blockade in classical Hodgkin lymphoma. TCRdb's table, derived via immunoSEQ multiplex PCR, lists solely in-frame clones and lacks some. Here the sample spans some 18,000 clones, around 85% being singletons. Each patient relapsed following autologous stem cell transplantation, and prior brentuximab vedotin exposure differed. Patients showed best responses of complete response, partial response or progressive disease. CDR3 length: 14 residues. Germline lookup yields CDR1 SGHVS and CDR2 FQNEAQ. Trimming cost V 3 bases and J 3 bases; bases outside gene matches: 4.

This rearrangement joins TRBV7-8 to TRBJ1-2, with 7 nucleotides matching TRBD1. The input for sequencing was peripheral blood mononuclear cells (PBMCs), taken at baseline. The TCR originated in a human donor with classical Hodgkin lymphoma. CDR3 in amino acids: CASSFRDSYYGYTF. The CDR3 bases are TGTGCCAGCAGCTTTAGGGACAGTTACTATGGCTACACCTTC.